This TCR beta chain derives from a study of blood T cell repertoires in COVID-19 (dated by TCRdb to 2020 to 2022). In the study overall: Samples from collaborators originated in the United States, Italy and Spain and spanned both the acute and convalescent phases of COVID-19. The sample metadata nearly always contained a de-identified subject ID, COVID-19 status, age in years and sex. Where available, HLA class I and class II types were obtained from metadata supplied by the sample provider rather than from assay-based typing. The dataset comprised deeply sampled blood TCRbeta repertoires from subjects exposed to, actively infected with, or recovered from COVID-19. The prospective study material was composed of cDNA or gDNA derived from T cells, B-cell-depleted T cells, or PBMCs. The repertoires were released in a freely available public database intended as a resource for research on the immune response to SARS-CoV-2. The samples were drawn from two sources: the first 160 participants of the ongoing ImmuneRACE study, and 1,000 to 1,500 subjects contributed by 6 global collaborators.

Whole blood was collected in K2EDTA tubes by collaborating institutions according to the institutions' own protocols. For TCRbeta analysis, collaborators shipped samples as frozen whole blood, isolated PBMCs, or DNA extracted from either of those sample types. Counted from cysteine to phenylalanine, this CDR3 has 17 amino acids. CDR3 DNA only is kept here, 51 bases in frame from base 1. V ends up 3 bases short and J 2 bases short, with an unmatched junction base count of 8. Per the germline V gene, SGDLS is the CDR1 and YYNGEE is the CDR2. The immunoSEQ Assay, a bias-controlled multiplex PCR, was used to amplify TCRbeta CDR3 regions from genomic DNA. In the authors' own workflow: Nucleated cell counts per sample were estimated from amplification of reference gene primers within the assay. Sequence reads were collapsed and filtered to measure the absolute abundance of every unique TCRbeta CDR3 rearrangement. Productive Simpson clonality was computed per sample as the square root of Simpson's diversity index over productive rearrangements. As stored in TCRdb, this immuneACCESS dataset retains in-frame rearrangements with V and J assigned. A fraction of the clones does not appear; measured against another copy, unresolved V genes explain less than half of the discrepancy, and the remainder lacks a known reason. V and J calls and clone size are copied from that table; D and trimming were computed from the DNA. The sample records 300,000 to 450,000 clones, roughly 86% of which are singletons. Of the sample, roughly 1.2% falls within the top ten clones.

A word on this clone: Its antigen is currently not known. Base qualities are not at hand, and no much larger clone is one base apart.

Summary of the overall study and its limitations: The quantity of clinical and demographic metadata differed by source and by participant and was supplied without curation.

The receptor was derived from a human donor with acute or convalescent COVID-19. The donor label of this sample is uncertain. The sample comprised peripheral blood. Recombination linked TRBV9 to TRBJ2-3; TRBD2 lines up with 11 middle nucleotides. The CDR3 reads as follows: CASSAYSGGDTTDTQYF. The DNA is as follows: TGTGCCAGCAGCGCCTATAGCGGGGGGGACACCACAGATACGCAGTATTTT.